This T cell receptor beta chain is from a study of human T cells and chemical hapten exposure. As for the study in general: The patch tests put 0.01% DPC on the skin of the upper back and were read 6 days later.

The time point is: pre-sensitization, week 0. Stated treatment: therapeutic diphenylcyclopropenone sensitization with weekly scalp DPC. The donor pool consisted of alopecia patients aged 18 to 70 years, considered suitable for DPC. Total RNA extraction was carried out from unfractionated whole blood. Each CDR3 protein is one row after TCRdb ran MiXCR on the RACE reads. The sample consists of approximately 260,000 distinct CDR3 sequences, around 7% of them appearing once. This clonotype has ten or more counts. The target antigen is unknown. General study results and limits: There were significantly more large CDR3 similarity clusters among expanded TCRs than among controls.

The source of this sequence is a man between 18 and 29 years old with alopecia areata. Some clones in this sample may be carry-over from other donors' samples. The sequencing here drew on whole blood, taken in connection with sensitization to the hapten diphenylcyclopropenone (DPC).

Here the CDR3 reads CASSLGLAGTQETQYF. In DNA form, the CDR3 reads TGTGCCAGCAGCTTGGGACTAGCGGGCACCCAAGAGACCCAGTACTTC. This rearrangement joins TRBV7-9 to TRBJ2-5; 12 positions match TRBD2. CDR1 and CDR2 from the germline V gene are SEHNR and FQNEAQ (reference sequence). This CDR3 is built from 16 residues. The V segment lost 3 bases and the J segment 1 base; nucleotides outside the gene matches: 3.